The 25 T cell receptor beta chains below all came from one sample that was sequenced in a study of blood T cell repertoires in COVID-19. Assay used: immunoSEQ multiplex PCR; TCRdb lists only in-frame clones, some missing. There are 400,000 or so clones in the sample; roughly 89% occur only once, and 0.65% to 1% lies in the top ten. The sample taken for sequencing was peripheral blood. These receptor sequences come from a man between 18 and 35 years old with COVID-19, enrolled during active disease.

The chain combines TRBV12-3 or TRBV12-4 with TRBJ2-5; D not resolved. This CDR3 region has 13 residues. V lost 3 bases and J lost 5, with 10 bases in between. The CDR3 nucleotides are TGTGCCAGCAGTTTGGGCCCTGGGGAGACCCAGTACTTC. Translation gives CASSLGPGETQYF.

In this sample, this clone turned up once. This chain's CDR3 is CASSRQGTRTEAFF. CDR3 nucleotide sequence: TGCGCCAGCAGTCGACAGGGGACGAGGACTGAAGCTTTCTTT. V is TRBV5-1 and J is TRBJ1-1, with 8 bases fitting TRBD1. With V trimmed by 5 bases and J by 5 bases, 8 bases remained unmatched. Per the germline V gene, CDR1 is SGHRS and CDR2 is YFSETQ. CDR3 length equals 14 residues.

V usage is TRBV29-1 and J usage is TRBJ2-7; tentatively, D is TRBD2 (6 bases). Germline CDR1 is SQVTM and CDR2 is ANQGSEA. The CDR3 is 14 residues long. The V and J ends lost 6 bases and 4 bases respectively, with 19 bases between them. As DNA, the CDR3 is TGCAGCGTGGCCCTTGGAGGGCCTGGATACGAGCAGTACTTC. It yields the protein CSVALGGPGYEQYF.

The gene calls are TRBV10-2 and TRBJ1-2; D is unclear. The CDR3 has 15 residues. The V gene lost 6 bases and the J gene lost 0 bases, with 14 bases spanning the gap. CDR1 is WSHSY, CDR2 SAAADI, per germline. CDR3 loop: CASRENRIPNYGYTF. The CDR3 coding sequence is TGCGCCAGCAGGGAAAACAGAATTCCTAACTATGGCTACACCTTC.

This chain uses TRBV7-6 with TRBJ2-7, with 7 positions matching TRBD1. CDR1 and CDR2 from the germline V gene are SGHVS and FNYEAQ. The CDR3 runs to 16 residues. Trimming took 0 bases from V and 0 from J; bases not matched to a gene: 5. CDR3 sequence: CASSLAEGGFSYEQYF. CDR3 nucleotide sequence: TGTGCCAGCAGCTTAGCGGAAGGGGGCTTCTCCTACGAGCAGTACTTC.

CDR3 loop: CASSLQGAGETQYF. CDR3 nucleotides: TGTGCCAGCAGCTTACAGGGGGCCGGGGAGACCCAGTACTTC. The chain recombines TRBV5-6 with TRBJ2-5; 9 nucleotides line up with TRBD1. The CDR3 spans 14 residues. The V and J ends lost 2 bases and 5 bases, in that order; junction bases with no gene match: 4. From germline, CDR1 is SGHDT and CDR2 YYEEEE.

This sequence joins TRBV19 and TRBJ1-4; D remains unclear. CDR3 length: 15 amino acids. V dropped 5 bases and J dropped 2 bases, with 12 bases sitting between them. The V gene's germline CDR1 is LNHDA and CDR2 SQIVND (reference sequence). The chain's CDR3 is CASSSYSATNEKLFF. The CDR3 DNA is TGTGCCAGTAGTTCTTACAGTGCTACTAATGAAAAACTGTTTTTT.

This chain uses TRBV6-5 with TRBJ2-5, with D tentatively TRBD2 (6 bases). V was pared by 10 bases and J by 5 bases, with 17 bases between. This CDR3 region has 13 residues. Germline loops: CDR1 MNHEY, CDR2 SVGAGI. CDR3 in DNA: TGTGCCACGGCAATGGGACTTCAGGAGACCCAGTACTTC. This encodes CATAMGLQETQYF.

Only one count was recorded for this clone. V gene TRBV30 combines with J gene TRBJ2-7; 7 nucleotides agree with TRBD1. This CDR3 region has 14 residues. Unmatched junction bases numbered 11, after V lost 0 bases and J lost 9 bases. Germline V CDR1 and CDR2: GTSNPN, SVGIG (reference sequence). CDR3 protein: CAWSVRDRVRRQYF. CDR3 nucleotides: TGTGCCTGGAGTGTACGGGACAGAGTACGTCGGCAGTACTTC.

The chain has TRBV5-4 and TRBJ2-2; TRBD2 aligns across 7 bases. J lost 9 bases, V lost 0 bases, and 8 bases had no gene match. Germline V gene data show CDR1 as SGHNT and CDR2 as YYREEE (reference sequence). The CDR3 contains 15 residues. CDR3 in DNA: TGTGCCAGCAGCTTGGAGCCTAGCGGTCACCGGGAGCTGTTTTTT. It translates to CASSLEPSGHRELFF.

There are a few counts of this clone. J is TRBJ1-1 and V is TRBV24-1; the match to TRBD1 covers 8 bases. CDR3 length: 12 amino acids. Germline CDR1 KGHDR, CDR2 SFDVKD. V shed 2 bases, J shed 11 bases, and the junction held 3 bases outside the gene matches. The CDR3 loop is CATSDYRGLAFF. CDR3 coding DNA: TGTGCCACCAGTGATTACAGGGGGTTGGCTTTCTTT.

The rearrangement joins TRBV15 to TRBJ2-7; a possible D gene is TRBD1 (6 bases). Germline-derived CDR1 and CDR2 are LNHNV and YYDKDF (reference sequence). This CDR3 spans 16 amino acids. Trimming stripped 0 bases from V and 2 bases from J, with 14 bases between. CDR3 sequence reads: CATSRDVARQAYEQYF. The CDR3 DNA is TGTGCCACCAGCAGAGACGTCGCACGACAGGCCTACGAGCAGTACTTC.

This chain joins TRBV5-6 and TRBJ2-7; D ambiguous. Germline CDR1 reads SGHDT; CDR2 reads YYEEEE. Deletions cut 0 bases from V and 3 bases from J, with 10 bases between. This CDR3 spans 14 amino acids. The CDR3 sequence: CASSLERGYYEQYF. DNA for the CDR3: TGTGCCAGCAGCTTGGAGAGAGGATACTACGAGCAGTACTTC.

This chain joins TRBV3-1 (or the pseudogene TRBV3-2) and TRBJ1-6; no clear D. V lost 3 bases and J 10 bases, leaving 22 bases between the germline ends. Germline CDR1 and CDR2: LGHDT and YNNKEL (reference sequence). This CDR3 is 17 amino acids long. In DNA, the CDR3 is TGTGCCAGCAGCCAGGACCCCTGGGGAGGCCGAAACTCACCCCTCCACTTT. It is translated as CASSQDPWGGRNSPLHF.

A remark on this clone: Additional DNA sequences in this sample encode the identical CDR3. The chain links TRBV24-1 to TRBJ2-1, with TRBD1 matching over 8 bases. This CDR3 spans 15 amino acids. CDR1 is KGHDR and CDR2 is SFDVKD in the germline V gene. V was clipped by 4 bases and J by 6 bases; unmatched bases: 7. The CDR3 region has the DNA TGTGCCACCAGTGACCCCGGGACAGGAGGCAATGAGCAGTTCTTC. It specifies CATSDPGTGGNEQFF.

This CDR3 reads CASTPRGDTQYF. CDR3 sequence (DNA): TGTGCCAGCACCCCACGCGGGGATACGCAGTATTTT. The V call is TRBV2, the J call TRBJ2-3, with D perhaps TRBD2 (5 bases). CDR1 and CDR2 from the germline V gene are SNHLY and FYNNEI. V lost 7 bases and J 6 bases, leaving 11 bases between the germline ends. This CDR3 region has 12 residues.

This clone has only one observation. The rearrangement joins TRBV2 to TRBJ2-1, with 11 nucleotides matching TRBD2. This CDR3 spans 13 amino acids. The V and J ends lost 6 bases and 5 bases, in that order; junction bases with no gene match: 0. Germline V gene sequence: CDR1 SNHLY, CDR2 FYNNEI. CDR3 region: CASRGLADNEQFF. The CDR3 DNA is TGTGCCAGCAGGGGACTAGCGGACAATGAGCAGTTCTTC. Full variable domain (rest looked up from reference TRBV2 and TRBJ2-1): EPEVTQTPSHQVTQMGQEVILRCVPISNHLYFYWYRQILGQKVEFLVSFYNNEISEKSEIFDDQFSVERPDGSNFTLKIRSTKLEDSAMYFCASRGLADNEQFFGPGTRLTVL.

The chain joins TRBV10-2 to TRBJ2-1; D perhaps matches TRBD1 (6 bases). The length of the CDR3 is 13 residues. Germline CDR1 and CDR2: WSHSY and SAAADI. V was cut by 6 bases and J by 5 bases, with 11 bases left in between. CDR3 in amino acids: CASSGTLDNEQFF. The CDR3 DNA sequence: TGCGCCAGCAGCGGGACACTGGACAATGAGCAGTTCTTC.

This chain connects TRBV6-5 to TRBJ2-2, with D possibly being TRBD1 (6 bases). The V end was cut by 5 bases, the J end by 11 bases, with 12 bases between. Per the germline V gene, CDR1 is MNHEY and CDR2 is SVGAGI. CDR3 length equals 12 residues. CDR3 loop: CASSRGLGELFF. DNA of the CDR3: TGTGCCAGCAGTAGGGGGTTAGGAGAGCTGTTTTTT.

The chain combines TRBV18 with TRBJ2-6; D is undetermined. V was pared by 3 bases and J by 1 base, with 4 bases between. Per the germline V gene, CDR1 is KGHSH and CDR2 is LQKENI. The CDR3 extends over 14 amino acids. Here the CDR3 reads CASSPESGANVLTF. The CDR3 nucleotides read TGTGCCAGCTCACCGGAGTCTGGGGCCAACGTCCTGACTTTC.

J is TRBJ2-1 and V is TRBV11-3, with unresolved D. Trimming removed 4 bases at V and 5 bases at J, with 6 bases between. CDR1 SGHNT and CDR2 YENEEA come from the germline V gene. The CDR3 is made up of 12 amino acids. The CDR3 spells CASSSNNNEQFF. CDR3 nucleotide sequence: TGTGCCAGCAGCTCCAACAACAATGAGCAGTTCTTC.

In the case of this clone: Other DNA sequences from this sample encode an identical CDR3 as well. The chain has TRBV4-2 and TRBJ1-6, with a tentative D call TRBD1 (5 bases). This CDR3 contains 15 residues. Deletions cut 0 bases from V and 2 bases from J, with 5 bases between. Per germline, CDR1 LGHNA and CDR2 YNFKEQ. CDR3 bases: TGTGCCAGCAGCCAAGAGGGGCCCTATAATTCACCCCTCCACTTT. Residues: CASSQEGPYNSPLHF.

The V and J genes are TRBV25-1 and TRBJ1-5, with 7 bases lining up with TRBD1. Germline values: CDR1 MGHDK, CDR2 SYGVNS. The CDR3 spans 13 residues. V lost 8 bases and J lost 7; bases outside the gene matches: 8. CDR3 amino acids: CASYRGESQPQHF. The CDR3 nucleotides read TGTGCCAGCTACAGGGGAGAAAGCCAGCCCCAGCATTTT.

About this clone itself: The identical CDR3 is also encoded by other nucleotide sequences in the sample. The CDR3, as DNA: TGCGCCAGCAGCTTGGTCGGCGGGGACACTGAAGCTTTCTTT. Protein product: CASSLVGGDTEAFF. This chain links TRBV5-1 with TRBJ1-1; D ambiguous. The CDR3 is 14 residues long. Germline V gene data show CDR1 as SGHRS and CDR2 as YFSETQ. Trimming pared 0 bases from V and 3 bases from J, leaving 9 bases between.

This clone was counted a few times. The V gene is TRBV7-9, the J gene TRBJ2-1, with D possibly matching TRBD1 (5 bases). V lost 4 bases and J 15 bases, leaving 19 bases between the germline ends. This CDR3 region has 13 residues. Germline lookup yields CDR1 SEHNR and CDR2 FQNEAQ (reference sequence). CDR3: CASSSPNRQFPFF. CDR3 DNA: TGTGCCAGCAGCTCCCCTAATAGACAGTTTCCGTTCTTC.